This T cell receptor beta chain was sequenced for a study of CD8+CD57+ T cells in acquired aplastic anemia. Study-level points and caveats: Patients and controls shared 25 to 35 CD8+ CDR3 sequences, which appeared highly expressed in patients and within their immunodominant clones.

The table lists this clonotype with a few counts. Its antigen is still unknown. Profiles of TCR beta VDJ and CDR3 were generated from a genomic DNA template. TCRdb used MiXCR to reprocess the reads, holding one entry per CDR3 protein. The sample holds hundreds of thousands of distinct CDR3 sequences, under 80% seen once. CDR1 and CDR2 (germline): DFQATT, SNEGSKA (reference sequence). The CDR3 length is 18 residues. The J segment lost 2 bases and the V segment lost 1 base, leaving 12 bases of the junction unmatched. The clonotype was recovered from a human donor in good health, serving as a control. Input material: sorted CD4+, CD8+, or CD8+CD57+ T cells (not recorded which) from PBMCs. The chain links TRBV20-1 to TRBJ1-4; 8 nucleotides agree with TRBD1. The CDR3 here is CSARGPTGAMWTNEKLFF. CDR3 nucleotide sequence: TGCAGTGCTAGAGGTCCGACAGGGGCTATGTGGACTAATGAAAAACTGTTTTTT.